This T cell receptor (beta chain) was captured by sequencing in a study of T cells in Graves' hyperthyroidism and ophthalmopathy (dated 2019 in TCRdb). Looking at the study overall: Peripheral blood samples were taken at initial diagnosis, before any treatment was given. An independent validation cohort of 18 to 20 hyperthyroidism patients and approximately 15 patients who later progressed to ophthalmopathy tested prospective prediction of ophthalmopathy. Thyroid tissue and blood T-cell repertoires from several Graves' hyperthyroidism patients were also compared in the study. The paper describes TCR Vbeta CDR3 sequencing of 140 or so peripheral blood samples, made up of roughly 45 ophthalmopathy patients, 70 to 75 hyperthyroidism patients and 17 progressor patients. The 100 discovery patients were divided at random into training and test sets in a 7:3 ratio. To identify TCR V-J signatures that set the groups apart, the researchers used a discovery cohort of 100 patients, made up of 43 with Graves' ophthalmopathy and 57 with stable Graves' hyperthyroidism. After blood sampling, hyperthyroidism patients were treated with methimazole at a starting dose of 30 mg daily, and ophthalmopathy patients were treated with high-dose intravenous methylprednisolone. Results and caveats for the whole study, not just this receptor: Sample size was not statistically predetermined, and investigators were not blinded to group allocation. A 13 V-J signature model separated ophthalmopathy from stable hyperthyroidism, with approximately 87% sensitivity and just under 84% specificity in cross-validation and 80%/75% in testing. During validation, the model predicted progression to ophthalmopathy a median of approximately 6 months ahead of onset, with just under 71% sensitivity and more than 72% specificity. Blood samples also contained most of the expanded thyroid clonotypes (frequency above 0.001), which suggests that blood repertoires may reflect thyroid immune responses.

Ophthalmopathy patients had moderately to severely active disease, with a Clinical Activity Score of 3 or more, a NOSPECS grade of 4 or more, and a disease duration of less than 3 months. Patients with uncontrolled infections, other autoimmune diseases, pregnancy or lactation were excluded. Clinical symptoms, serum thyroxine and TRAb, thyroid ultrasound, and orbital computed tomography formed the basis for the diagnoses. PBMCs were isolated from about 10 ml of fresh peripheral blood by Ficoll-Paque density gradient centrifugation. Total RNA was extracted using Trizol reagent, and RNA quality was assessed on an Agilent 2100 Bioanalyzer. Per the germline V gene, SNHLY is the CDR1 and FYNNEI is the CDR2. From cysteine to phenylalanine, the CDR3 is 15 amino acids long. Just the 45-base CDR3 DNA is kept, in frame starting at base 1. V ends up 1 base short and J 6 bases short, with an unmatched junction base count of 7.

Worth noting for this clonotype: Its recognized antigen is unknown. It has no much larger one-base neighbor in the sample; base qualities were not kept.

Amplification of TCR beta CDR3 regions was carried out from RNA transcripts. A first-round RT-PCR of the TCR CDR3 used the HTBI primer set with the Qiagen OneStep RT-PCR kit. A second multiplex PCR round built the libraries, followed by size selection and purification. Sequencing of the libraries was done on an Illumina HiSeq2000 using paired-end 100 bp reads. Concerning the study's data processing: SOAPnuke was used to process the raw data, throwing out any read that contained adapters or uncalled bases, had a mean Phred below 15, or lacked an exact constant-primer or identifier match. High-quality paired reads were merged with COPE v1.2.5, and unique nucleotide sequences were defined as clonotypes. MiTCR v1.1 was used to align clonotypes to the IMGT TRBV, TRBD and TRBJ reference segments. Only V-J combinations with frequency above 0.0001, covering 99.2% of repertoires, were analysed. The TCS score was defined as F50 (clonal expansion) divided by E x V (chaos), with BLOSUM62-based TCRdist calculated between CDR3 peptides within each V-J. Welch's t-statistics and random forest reduced several hundred V-J features to 13, which were used in a naive Bayes classifier (R e1071). TCRdb ran its own pipeline on the public reads, namely fastp trimming at Q25 and MiXCR clone calling, and kept in-frame beta chains. Each entry is one CDR3 protein sequence, shown with its most common DNA and genes. None of the V and J calls come from the authors' own analysis; TCRdb made them. Within this sample are about 370,000 distinct CDR3 sequences, with nearly 15% of them counted one time only. Of the sample, roughly 20% is held by the ten largest clones.

The sequenced sample consisted of blood. The rearranged segments are TRBV2 and TRBJ2-7; TRBD2 aligns with 9 central bases. The TCR sequence derives from a woman in her sixties or seventies with Graves' ophthalmopathy. The nucleotide sequence reads as follows: TGTGCCAGCAGTGAAGTAGGCGGGAGGGTCCGCGAGCAGTACTTC. This translates into CASSEVGGRVREQYF.